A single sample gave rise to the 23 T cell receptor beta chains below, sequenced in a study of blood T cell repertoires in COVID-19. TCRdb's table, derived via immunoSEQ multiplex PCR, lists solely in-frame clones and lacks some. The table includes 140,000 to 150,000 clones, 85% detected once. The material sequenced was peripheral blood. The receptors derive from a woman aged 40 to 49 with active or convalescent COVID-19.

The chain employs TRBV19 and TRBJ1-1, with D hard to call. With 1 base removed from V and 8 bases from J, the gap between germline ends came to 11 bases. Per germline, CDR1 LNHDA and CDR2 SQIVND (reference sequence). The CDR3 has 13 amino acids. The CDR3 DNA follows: TGTGCCAGTAGTATAGGAGGGCCGACGGAAGCTTTCTTT. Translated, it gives CASSIGGPTEAFF.

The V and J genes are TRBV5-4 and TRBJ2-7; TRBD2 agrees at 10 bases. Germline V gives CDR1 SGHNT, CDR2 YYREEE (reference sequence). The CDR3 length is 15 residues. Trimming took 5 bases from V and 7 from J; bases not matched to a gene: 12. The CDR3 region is CASRGSSGGLNEQYF. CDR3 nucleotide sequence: TGTGCCAGCAGGGGTTCTAGCGGGGGCCTTAATGAGCAGTACTTC.

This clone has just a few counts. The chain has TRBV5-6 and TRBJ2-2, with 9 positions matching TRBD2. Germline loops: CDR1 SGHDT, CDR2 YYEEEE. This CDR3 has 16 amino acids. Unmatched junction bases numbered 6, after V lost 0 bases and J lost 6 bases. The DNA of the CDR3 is TGTGCCAGCAGCTTGGATGATAGCGGGAGCCCCGGGGAGCTGTTTTTT. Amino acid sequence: CASSLDDSGSPGELFF.

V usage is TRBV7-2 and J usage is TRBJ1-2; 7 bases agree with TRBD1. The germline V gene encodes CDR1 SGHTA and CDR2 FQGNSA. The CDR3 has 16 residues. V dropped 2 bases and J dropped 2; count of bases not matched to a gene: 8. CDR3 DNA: TGTGCCAGCAGCTTAAGACAGGGAGGTAGGAACTATGGCTACACCTTC. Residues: CASSLRQGGRNYGYTF.

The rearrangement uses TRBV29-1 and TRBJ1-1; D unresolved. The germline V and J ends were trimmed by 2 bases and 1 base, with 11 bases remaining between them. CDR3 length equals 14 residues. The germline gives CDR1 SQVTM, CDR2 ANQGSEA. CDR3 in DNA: TGCAGCGTTGAAACCCTGGACTCGAACACTGAAGCTTTCTTT. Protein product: CSVETLDSNTEAFF.

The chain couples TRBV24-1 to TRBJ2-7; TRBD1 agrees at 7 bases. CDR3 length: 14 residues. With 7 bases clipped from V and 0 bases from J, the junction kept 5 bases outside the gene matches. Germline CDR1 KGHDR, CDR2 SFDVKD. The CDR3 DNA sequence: TGTGCCACCAGCCCAAGGGACAGCTCCTACGAGCAGTACTTC. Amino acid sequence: CATSPRDSSYEQYF.

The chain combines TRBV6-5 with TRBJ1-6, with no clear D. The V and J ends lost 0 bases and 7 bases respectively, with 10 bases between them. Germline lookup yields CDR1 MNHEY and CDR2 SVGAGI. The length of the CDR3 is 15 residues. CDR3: CASSYSMNSNSPLHF. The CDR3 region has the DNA TGTGCCAGCAGTTACTCGATGAACAGCAATTCACCCCTCCACTTT.

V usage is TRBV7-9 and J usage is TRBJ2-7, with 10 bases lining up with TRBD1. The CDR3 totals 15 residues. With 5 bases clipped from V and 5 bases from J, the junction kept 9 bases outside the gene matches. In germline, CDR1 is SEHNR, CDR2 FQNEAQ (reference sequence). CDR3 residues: CASSLWTGGPNEQYF. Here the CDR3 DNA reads TGTGCCAGCAGCCTCTGGACAGGGGGTCCCAACGAGCAGTACTTC.

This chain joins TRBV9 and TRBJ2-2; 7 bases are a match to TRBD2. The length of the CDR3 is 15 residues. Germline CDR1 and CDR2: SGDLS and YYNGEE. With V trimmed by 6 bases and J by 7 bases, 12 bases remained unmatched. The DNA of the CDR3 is TGTGCCAGCACCGGTGTGGCGGGAGAAAGCGGGGAGCTGTTTTTT. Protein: CASTGVAGESGELFF.

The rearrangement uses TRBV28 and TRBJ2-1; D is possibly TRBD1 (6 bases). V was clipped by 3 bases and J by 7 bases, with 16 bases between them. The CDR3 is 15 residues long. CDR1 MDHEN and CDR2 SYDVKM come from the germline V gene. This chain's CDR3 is CASSFGQGIKNEQFF. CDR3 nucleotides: TGTGCCAGCAGTTTCGGGCAGGGGATCAAGAATGAGCAGTTCTTC.

CDR3 nucleotide sequence: TGTGCCAGCAGTGAAGGGGCAATGAACACTGAAGCTTTCTTT. Amino acid sequence: CASSEGAMNTEAFF. The V and J genes are TRBV2 and TRBJ1-1; D not resolved. The CDR3 runs 14 residues. Trimming took 1 base from V and 0 from J, leaving 6 bases between them. Germline lookup yields CDR1 SNHLY and CDR2 FYNNEI.

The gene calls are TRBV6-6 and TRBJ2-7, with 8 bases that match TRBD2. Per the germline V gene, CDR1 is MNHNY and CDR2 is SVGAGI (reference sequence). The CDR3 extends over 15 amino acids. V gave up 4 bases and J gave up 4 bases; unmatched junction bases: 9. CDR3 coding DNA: TGTGCCAGCAGTTTTCAGGCGGGAGGTTCGTACGAGCAGTACTTC. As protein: CASSFQAGGSYEQYF.

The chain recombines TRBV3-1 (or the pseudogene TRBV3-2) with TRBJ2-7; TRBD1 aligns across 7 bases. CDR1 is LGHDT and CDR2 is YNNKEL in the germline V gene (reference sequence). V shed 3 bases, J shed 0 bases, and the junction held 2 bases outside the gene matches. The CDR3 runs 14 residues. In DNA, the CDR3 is TGTGCCAGCAGCCACAGGGGGTTCTCCTACGAGCAGTACTTC. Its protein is CASSHRGFSYEQYF.

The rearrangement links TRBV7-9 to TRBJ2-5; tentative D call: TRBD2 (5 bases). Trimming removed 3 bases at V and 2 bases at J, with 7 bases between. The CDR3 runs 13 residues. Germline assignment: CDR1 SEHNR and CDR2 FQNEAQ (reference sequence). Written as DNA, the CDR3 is TGTGCCAGCAGCTTTGGCGGGCAAGAGACCCAGTACTTC. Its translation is CASSFGGQETQYF.

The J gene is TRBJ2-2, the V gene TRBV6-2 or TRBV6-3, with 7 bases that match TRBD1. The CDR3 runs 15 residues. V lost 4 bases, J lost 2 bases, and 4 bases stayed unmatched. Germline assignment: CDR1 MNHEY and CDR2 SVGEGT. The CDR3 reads CASSSGTDNTGELFF. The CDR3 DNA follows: TGTGCCAGCAGTTCCGGGACAGATAACACCGGGGAGCTGTTTTTT.

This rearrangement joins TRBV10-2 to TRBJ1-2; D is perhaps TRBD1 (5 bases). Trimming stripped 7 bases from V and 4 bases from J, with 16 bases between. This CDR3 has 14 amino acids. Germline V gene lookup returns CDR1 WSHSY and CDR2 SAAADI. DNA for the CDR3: TGCGCCAGCATCGAGCCAGGGAGGACCTATGGCTACACCTTC. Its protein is CASIEPGRTYGYTF.

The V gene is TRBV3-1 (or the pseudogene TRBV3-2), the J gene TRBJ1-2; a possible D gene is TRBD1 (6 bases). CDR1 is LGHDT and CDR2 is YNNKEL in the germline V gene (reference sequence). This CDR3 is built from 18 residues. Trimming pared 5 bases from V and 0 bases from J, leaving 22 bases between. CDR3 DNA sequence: TGTGCCAGCAGCAAACGACAGACCCTACAGGGAGCTAACTATGGCTACACCTTC. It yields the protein CASSKRQTLQGANYGYTF.

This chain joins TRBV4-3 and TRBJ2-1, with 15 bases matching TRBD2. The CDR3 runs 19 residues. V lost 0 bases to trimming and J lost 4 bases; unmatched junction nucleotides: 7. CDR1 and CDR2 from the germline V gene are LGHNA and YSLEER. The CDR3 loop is CASSQEVGLAGGRYNEQFF. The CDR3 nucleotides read TGCGCCAGCAGCCAAGAAGTCGGACTAGCGGGAGGGAGATACAATGAGCAGTTCTTC.

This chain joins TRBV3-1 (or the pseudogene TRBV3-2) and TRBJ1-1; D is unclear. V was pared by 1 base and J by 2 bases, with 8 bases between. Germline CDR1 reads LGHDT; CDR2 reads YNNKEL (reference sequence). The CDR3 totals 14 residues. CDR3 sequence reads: CASSQVQPNTEAFF. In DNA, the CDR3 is TGTGCCAGCAGCCAAGTACAGCCCAACACTGAAGCTTTCTTT.

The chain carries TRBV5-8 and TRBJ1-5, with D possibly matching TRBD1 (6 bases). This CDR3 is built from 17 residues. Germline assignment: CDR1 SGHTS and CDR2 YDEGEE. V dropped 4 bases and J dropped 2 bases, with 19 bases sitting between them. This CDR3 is CASSIPPQGWRNQPQHF. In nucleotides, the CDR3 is TGTGCCAGCAGCATACCCCCACAGGGCTGGCGCAATCAGCCCCAGCATTTT.

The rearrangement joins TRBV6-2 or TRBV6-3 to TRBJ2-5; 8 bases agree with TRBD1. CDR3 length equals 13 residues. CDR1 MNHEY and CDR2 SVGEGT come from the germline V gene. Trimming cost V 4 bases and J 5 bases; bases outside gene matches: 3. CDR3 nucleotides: TGTGCCAGCAGTTCCAGGGGGCAGGAGACCCAGTACTTC. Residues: CASSSRGQETQYF.

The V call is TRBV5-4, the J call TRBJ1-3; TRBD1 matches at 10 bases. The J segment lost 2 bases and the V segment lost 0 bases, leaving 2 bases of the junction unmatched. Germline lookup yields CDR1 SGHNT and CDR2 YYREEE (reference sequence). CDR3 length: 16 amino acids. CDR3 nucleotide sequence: TGTGCCAGCAGCTTGGGTGGACAGGGGGCTGGAAACACCATATATTTT. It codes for CASSLGGQGAGNTIYF.

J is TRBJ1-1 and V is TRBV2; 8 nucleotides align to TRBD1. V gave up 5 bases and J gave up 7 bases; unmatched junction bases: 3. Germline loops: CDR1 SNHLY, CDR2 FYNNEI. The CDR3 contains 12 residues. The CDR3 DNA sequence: TGTGCCAGCAGTAGACAGGGGATTGAAGCTTTCTTT. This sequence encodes CASSRQGIEAFF. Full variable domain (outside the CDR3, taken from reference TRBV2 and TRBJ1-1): EPEVTQTPSHQVTQMGQEVILRCVPISNHLYFYWYRQILGQKVEFLVSFYNNEISEKSEIFDDQFSVERPDGSNFTLKIRSTKLEDSAMYFCASSRQGIEAFFGQGTRLTVV.